This T cell receptor (beta chain) comes out of a study of long-term antiretroviral therapy in people with HIV. immunoSEQ v3.0 was run at survey level. Only in-frame clones appear in the TCRdb table, and some are missing; sequencing was by immunoSEQ multiplex PCR. The profile shows 34,000 or so clones, approximately 85% of them singletons. J gave up 7 bases and V 7 bases, and 9 bases lay outside the gene matches. Looked up from germline, CDR1 is SQVTM and CDR2 is ANQGSEA. This CDR3 contains 13 residues. In its sample, this clone was seen once. The sample was unsorted PBMCs, taken about 3.5 years after starting antiretroviral therapy. The receptor comes from a man younger than 35 with HIV. The rearrangement links TRBV29-1 to TRBJ1-4; 7 bases fit TRBD1. CDR3 residues: CSAKTGLGEKLFF. CDR3 nucleotide sequence: TGCAGCGCCAAGACAGGGCTTGGTGAAAAACTGTTTTTT. The full variable domain, rest sourced from reference TRBV29-1 and TRBJ1-4, is SAVISQKPSRDICQRGTSLTIQCQVDSQVTMMFWYRQQPGQSLTLIATANQGSEATYESGFVIDKFPISRPNLTFSTLTVSNMSPEDSSIYLCSAKTGLGEKLFFGSGTQLSVL.